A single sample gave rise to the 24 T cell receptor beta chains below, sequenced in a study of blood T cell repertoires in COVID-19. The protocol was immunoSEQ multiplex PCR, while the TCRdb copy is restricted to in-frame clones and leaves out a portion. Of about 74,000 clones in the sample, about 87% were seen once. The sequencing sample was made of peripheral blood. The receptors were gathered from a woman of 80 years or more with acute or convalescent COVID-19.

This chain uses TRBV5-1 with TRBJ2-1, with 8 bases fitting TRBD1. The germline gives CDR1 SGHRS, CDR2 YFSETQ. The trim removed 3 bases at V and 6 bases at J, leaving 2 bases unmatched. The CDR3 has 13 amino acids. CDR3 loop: CASSWTGTNEQFF. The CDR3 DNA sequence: TGCGCCAGCAGCTGGACAGGGACCAATGAGCAGTTCTTC.

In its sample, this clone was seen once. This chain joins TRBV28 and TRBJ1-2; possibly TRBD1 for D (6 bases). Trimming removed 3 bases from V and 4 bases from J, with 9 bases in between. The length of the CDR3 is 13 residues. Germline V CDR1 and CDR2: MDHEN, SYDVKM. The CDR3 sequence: CASSFDRTYGYTF. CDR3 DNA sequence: TGTGCCAGCAGTTTCGACAGGACCTATGGCTACACCTTC.

CDR3: CASSLDRGHETQYF. The CDR3 bases are TGTGCCAGCTCGTTAGACAGGGGGCACGAGACCCAGTACTTC. The rearrangement joins TRBV18 to TRBJ2-5, with 10 bases fitting TRBD1. With V trimmed by 6 bases and J by 5 bases, 6 bases remained unmatched. This CDR3 region has 14 residues. The germline V gene has CDR1 KGHSH and CDR2 LQKENI. Complete variable domain (other parts from reference TRBV18 and TRBJ2-5): NAGVMQNPRHLVRRRGQEARLRCSPMKGHSHVYWYRQLPEEGLKFMVYLQKENIIDESGMPKERFSAEFPKEGPSILRIQQVVRGDSAAYFCASSLDRGHETQYFGPGTRLLVL.

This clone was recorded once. CDR3 region: CASSGQVSSYNEQFF. The CDR3 DNA is TGTGCCTCATCCGGTCAGGTGAGCTCCTACAATGAGCAGTTCTTC. The rearrangement uses TRBV5-6 and TRBJ2-1; no definite D call. This CDR3 spans 15 amino acids. Germline V gene sequence: CDR1 SGHDT, CDR2 YYEEEE. V was cut by 10 bases and J by 0 bases, with 17 bases left in between.

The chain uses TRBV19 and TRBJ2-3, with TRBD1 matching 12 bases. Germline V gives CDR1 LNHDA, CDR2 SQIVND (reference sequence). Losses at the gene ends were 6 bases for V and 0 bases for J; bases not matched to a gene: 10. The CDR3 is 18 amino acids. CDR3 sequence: CASSLGQGASHSTDTQYF. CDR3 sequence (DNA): TGTGCCAGTAGCCTGGGACAGGGGGCAAGTCATAGCACAGATACGCAGTATTTT.

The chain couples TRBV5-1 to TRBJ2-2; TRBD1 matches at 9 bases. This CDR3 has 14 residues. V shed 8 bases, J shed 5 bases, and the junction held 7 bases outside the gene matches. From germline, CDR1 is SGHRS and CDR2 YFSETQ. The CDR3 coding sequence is TGCGCCAGTTCGGGACAGGGAAGGACCGGGGAGCTGTTTTTT. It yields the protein CASSGQGRTGELFF.

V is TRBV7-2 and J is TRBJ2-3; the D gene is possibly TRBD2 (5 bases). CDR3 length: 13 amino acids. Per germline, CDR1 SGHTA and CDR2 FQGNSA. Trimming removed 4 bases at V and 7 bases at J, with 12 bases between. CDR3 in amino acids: CASSSMTGNTQYF. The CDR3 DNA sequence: TGTGCCAGCAGCTCTATGACGGGGAATACGCAGTATTTT. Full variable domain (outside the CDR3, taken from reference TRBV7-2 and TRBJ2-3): GAGVSQSPSNKVTEKGKDVELRCDPISGHTALYWYRQSLGQGLEFLIYFQGNSAPDKSGLPSDRFSAERTGGSVSTLTIQRTQQEDSAVYLCASSSMTGNTQYFGPGTRLTVL.

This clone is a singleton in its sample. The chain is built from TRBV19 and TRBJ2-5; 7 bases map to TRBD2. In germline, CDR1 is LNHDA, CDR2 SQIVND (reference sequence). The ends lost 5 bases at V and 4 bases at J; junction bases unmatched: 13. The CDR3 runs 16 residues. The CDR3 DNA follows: TGTGCCAGTAGTCAGCGCGGGAGAGGCAGTGGAGAGACCCAGTACTTC. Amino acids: CASSQRGRGSGETQYF.

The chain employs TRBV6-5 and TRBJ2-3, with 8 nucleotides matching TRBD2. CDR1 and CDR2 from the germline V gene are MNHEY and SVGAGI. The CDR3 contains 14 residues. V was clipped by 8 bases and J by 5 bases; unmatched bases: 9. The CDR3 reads CASGSGGQGDTQYF. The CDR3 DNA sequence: TGTGCCAGCGGCTCGGGGGGGCAGGGAGATACGCAGTATTTT.

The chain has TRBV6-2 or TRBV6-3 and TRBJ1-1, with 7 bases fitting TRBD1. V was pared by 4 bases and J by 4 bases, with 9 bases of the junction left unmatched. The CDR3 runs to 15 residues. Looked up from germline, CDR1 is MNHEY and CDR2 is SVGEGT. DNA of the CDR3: TGTGCCAGCAGTTCCCCCGGCAGGGGGAGCACTGAAGCTTTCTTT. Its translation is CASSSPGRGSTEAFF.

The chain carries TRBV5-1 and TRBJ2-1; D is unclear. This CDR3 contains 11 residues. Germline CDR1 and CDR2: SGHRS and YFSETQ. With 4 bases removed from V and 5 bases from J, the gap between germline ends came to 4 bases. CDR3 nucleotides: TGCGCCAGCAGCCCAAACAATGAGCAGTTCTTC. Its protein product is CASSPNNEQFF.

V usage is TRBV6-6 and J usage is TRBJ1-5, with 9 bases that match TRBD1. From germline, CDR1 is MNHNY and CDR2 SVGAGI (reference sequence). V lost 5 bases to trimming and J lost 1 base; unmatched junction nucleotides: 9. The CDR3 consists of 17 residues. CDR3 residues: CASSQRTGAGSNQPQHF. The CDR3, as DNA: TGTGCCAGCAGTCAACGGACAGGGGCTGGGAGCAATCAGCCCCAGCATTTT.

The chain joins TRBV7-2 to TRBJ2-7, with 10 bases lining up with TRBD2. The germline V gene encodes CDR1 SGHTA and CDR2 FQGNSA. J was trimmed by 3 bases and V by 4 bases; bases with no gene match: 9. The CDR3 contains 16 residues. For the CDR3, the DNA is TGTGCCAGCAGCTCGGGAGGCCTAGCGGGGGACTACGAGCAGTACTTC. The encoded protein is CASSSGGLAGDYEQYF.

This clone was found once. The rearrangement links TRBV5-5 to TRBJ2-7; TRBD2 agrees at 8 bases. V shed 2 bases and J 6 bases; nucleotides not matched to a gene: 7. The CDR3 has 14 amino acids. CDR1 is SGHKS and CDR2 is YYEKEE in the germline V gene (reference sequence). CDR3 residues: CASSFGGGKGEQYF. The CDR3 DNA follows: TGTGCCAGCAGCTTTGGCGGGGGGAAGGGCGAGCAGTACTTC.

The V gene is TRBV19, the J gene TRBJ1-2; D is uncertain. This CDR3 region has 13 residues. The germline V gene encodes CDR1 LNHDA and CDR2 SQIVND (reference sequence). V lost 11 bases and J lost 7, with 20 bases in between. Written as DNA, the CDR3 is TGTGCCTCCCAATTTGGAGGGTTGGGTGGCTACACCTTC. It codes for CASQFGGLGGYTF.

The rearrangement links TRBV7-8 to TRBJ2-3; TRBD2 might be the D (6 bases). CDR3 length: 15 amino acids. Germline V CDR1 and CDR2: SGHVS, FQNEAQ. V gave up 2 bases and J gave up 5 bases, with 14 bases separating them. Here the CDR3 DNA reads TGTGCCAGCAGCTTAAATGGCGGGGTGGGAGATACGCAGTATTTT. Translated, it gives CASSLNGGVGDTQYF.

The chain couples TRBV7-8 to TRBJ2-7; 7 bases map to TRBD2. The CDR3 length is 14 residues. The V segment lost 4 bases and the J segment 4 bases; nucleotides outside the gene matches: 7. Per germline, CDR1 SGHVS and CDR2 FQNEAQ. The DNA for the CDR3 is TGTGCCAGCAGCTCCTCGGGGGGATGGTACGAGCAGTACTTC. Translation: CASSSSGGWYEQYF.

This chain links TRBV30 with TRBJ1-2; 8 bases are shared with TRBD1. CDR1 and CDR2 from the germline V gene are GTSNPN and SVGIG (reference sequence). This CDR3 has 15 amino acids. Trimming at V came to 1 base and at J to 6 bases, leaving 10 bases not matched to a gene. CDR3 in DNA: TGTGCCTGGAGTGCCGGGACAGGATGGGAGGATGGCTACACCTTC. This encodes CAWSAGTGWEDGYTF. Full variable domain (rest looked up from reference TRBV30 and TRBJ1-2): SQTIHQWPATLVQPVGSPLSLECTVEGTSNPNLYWYRQAAGRGLQLLFYSVGIGQISSEVPQNLSASRPQDRQFILSSKKLLLSDSGFYLCAWSAGTGWEDGYTFGSGTRLTVV.

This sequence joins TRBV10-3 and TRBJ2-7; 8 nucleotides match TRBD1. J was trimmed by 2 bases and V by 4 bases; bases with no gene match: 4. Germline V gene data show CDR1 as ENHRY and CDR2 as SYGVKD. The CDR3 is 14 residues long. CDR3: CAISVGTGPYEQYF. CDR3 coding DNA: TGTGCCATCAGTGTGGGGACAGGACCCTACGAGCAGTACTTC.

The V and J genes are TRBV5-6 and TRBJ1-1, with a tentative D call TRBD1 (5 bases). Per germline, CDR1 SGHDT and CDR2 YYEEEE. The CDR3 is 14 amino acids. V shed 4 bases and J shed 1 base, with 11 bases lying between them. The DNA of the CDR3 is TGTGCCAGCAGCCCCGTGGGGCGGAACACTGAAGCTTTCTTT. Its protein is CASSPVGRNTEAFF.

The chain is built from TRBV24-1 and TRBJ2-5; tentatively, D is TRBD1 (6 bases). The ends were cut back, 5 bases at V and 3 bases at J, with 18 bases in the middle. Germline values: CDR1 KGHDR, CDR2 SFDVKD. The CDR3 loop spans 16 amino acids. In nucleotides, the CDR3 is TGTGCCACCAGTGCCCCCGACAGGCAGGGTAAAGAGACCCAGTACTTC. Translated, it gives CATSAPDRQGKETQYF.

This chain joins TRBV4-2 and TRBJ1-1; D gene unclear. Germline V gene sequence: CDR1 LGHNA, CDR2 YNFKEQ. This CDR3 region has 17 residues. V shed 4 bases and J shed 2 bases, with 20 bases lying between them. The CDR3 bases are TGTGCCAGCAGCCCCCGCGGGAGGGCTGAGGGCAACACTGAAGCTTTCTTT. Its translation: CASSPRGRAEGNTEAFF.

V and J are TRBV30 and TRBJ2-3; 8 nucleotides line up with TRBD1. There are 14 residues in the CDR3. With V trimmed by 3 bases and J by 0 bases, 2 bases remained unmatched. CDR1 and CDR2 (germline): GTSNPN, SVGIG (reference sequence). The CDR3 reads CAWRRDRSTDTQYF. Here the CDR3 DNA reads TGTGCCTGGAGAAGGGACAGGAGCACAGATACGCAGTATTTT.

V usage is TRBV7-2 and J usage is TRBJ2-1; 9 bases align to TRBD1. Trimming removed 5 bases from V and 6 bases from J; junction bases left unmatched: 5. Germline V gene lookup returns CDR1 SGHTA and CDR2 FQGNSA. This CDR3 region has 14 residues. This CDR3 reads CASSQRDRANEQFF. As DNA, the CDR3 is TGTGCCAGCAGCCAGAGGGACAGGGCCAATGAGCAGTTCTTC.